This entry describes one T cell receptor (beta chain). The source of the sample is a study of blood T cell repertoires in COVID-19. Across the whole study: Donors in the United States, Italy and Spain gave samples during acute or convalescent COVID-19. Sample material is recorded as cDNA or gDNA derived from T cells, B-cell-depleted T cells, or PBMCs.

Per the study methods: Scientists estimated how many nucleated cells there were by amplifying reference gene primers. Method: immunoSEQ multiplex PCR; TCRdb's copy keeps in-frame clones and lacks some. That table is the source of V, J and clone size, and D and trimming were worked out from the DNA. The sample lists some 370,000 clones, 70% to 90% occurring once. Trimming shortened V by 0 bases and J by 0 bases, and 8 bases separated the two germline ends. The CDR3 totals 15 residues. Looked up from germline, CDR1 is MGHRA and CDR2 is YSYEKL. Source material: peripheral blood. The TCR originated in a man between 40 and 49 years old with acute or convalescent COVID-19. J is TRBJ1-2 and V is TRBV4-1; D is undetermined. The CDR3 sequence is CASSQDLQANYGYTF. The CDR3 DNA reads TGCGCCAGCAGCCAAGATCTGCAGGCTAACTATGGCTACACCTTC.